This entry describes one TCR delta chain. The antigen remains undetermined. This sample was included in a study of Vδ1+ human thymocytes. Thymocytes were sorted as CD3+ TCRVdelta1+ TCRVdelta2- after alphabeta T cell depletion. Study-wide findings and caveats: Unexpected Vdelta2 sequences could cause misinterpretation of bulk repertoire data. Highly polyclonal TRG and TRD repertoires with Gaussian CDR3 length distributions appeared in thymus. Unlike peripheral blood Vdelta1+ controls, thymic delta-chain sequences included 20% to 25% Vdelta2 and few Vdelta3.

Extracted RNA was reverse transcribed into cDNA. Multiplex PCR used pooled V-gene forward primers and a constant-region reverse primer to amplify CDR3s. TCRdb made new clone calls on the multiplex PCR reads using CATT. The data hold about 55,000 delta-chain clones, with about a sixth observed a single time. The junction had 19 bases not matched to a gene; V was cut back by 3 bases and J by 0 bases. The CDR3 is 20 residues long. Germline CDR1 is TSWWSYY and CDR2 is QGS. The TCR comes from a boy younger than two who had congenital heart surgery. Sequenced: Vdelta1+ gamma-delta thymocytes from the thymus. Subset indicated: FACS-sorted CD3+ TCRalphabeta- TCRVdelta1+ TCRVdelta2- thymocytes. The chain recombines TRDV1 with TRDJ1; 7 bases fit TRDD2. The CDR3 loop is CALGDHLPIGFRGDTDKLIF. CDR3 sequence (DNA): TGTGCTCTTGGGGATCATCTTCCTATAGGGTTCCGTGGGGACACCGATAAACTCATCTTT.